The clone carrying this T cell receptor beta chain showed up just a few times. What it recognizes is unknown. The TCR library protocol was used to attach unique molecular identifiers. These identifiers were attached to individual cDNA molecules. TCRdb processed the 5' RACE reads anew with MiXCR; each CDR3 protein has one entry. The table lists roughly 80,000 distinct CDR3 sequences, roughly a sixth of them singletons. CDR3 size: 13 residues. The germline gives CDR1 MNHNY, CDR2 SVGAGI (reference sequence). V lost 1 base to trimming and J lost 6 bases, with 9 bases between them. This entry belongs to a study of early T cells in non-severe SARS-CoV-2 infection. Study at large: Chains stayed unpaired after sequencing of bulk RNA from unsorted whole blood.

Study results and limitations: VDJdb matching favored anti-spike CD8 responses, missing private and CD4 specificities.

The V and J genes are TRBV6-6 and TRBJ2-5; D unclear. This receptor was taken from an adult who was a healthcare worker with PCR-confirmed SARS-CoV-2 infection or an uninfected control (not recorded which). The source material was whole blood. CDR3 sequence: CASSYLQQQTQYF. DNA for the CDR3: TGTGCCAGCAGTTACTTACAGCAGCAGACCCAGTACTTC.